A selection of T cell receptor beta chains follows, all from one sample in a study of blood T cell repertoires in COVID-19. The method was immunoSEQ multiplex PCR; TCRdb's version includes in-frame clones alone and lacks a portion of them. The data show around 170,000 clones, approximately 86% seen once. Specimen: peripheral blood. Source of these receptors: a man aged 45-65 years with active or convalescent COVID-19. Both conserved end residues are part of each CDR3. D genes are given only for firm matches. Clone size is not always given. Where it is, it says once, few, many or a class for expanded clones.

abundance: -
j_gene: TRBJ1-2
d_gene: -
v_gene: TRBV5-1
CDR3aa: CASSLGDKYGYTF
CDR3nt: TGCGCCAGCAGCTTGGGGGACAAATATGGCTACACCTTC

abundance: -
j_gene: TRBJ1-6
d_gene: -
v_gene: TRBV6-5
CDR3aa: CASSYAGENSPLHF
CDR3nt: TGTGCCAGCAGTTACGCAGGGGAGAATTCACCCCTCCACTTT

abundance: -
j_gene: TRBJ1-5
d_gene: -
v_gene: TRBV11-2
CDR3aa: CASSLSHNQPQHF
CDR3nt: TGTGCCAGCAGCTTATCCCACAATCAGCCCCAGCATTTT

abundance: -
j_gene: TRBJ1-2
d_gene: -
v_gene: TRBV28
CDR3aa: CASNGGFYGYTF
CDR3nt: TGTGCCAGCAACGGGGGTTTCTATGGCTACACCTTC

abundance: few
j_gene: TRBJ2-2
d_gene: -
v_gene: TRBV7-3
CDR3aa: CASSLARENTGELFF
CDR3nt: TGTGCCAGCAGCTTAGCGCGGGAGAACACCGGGGAGCTGTTTTTT

abundance: few
j_gene: TRBJ1-6
d_gene: TRBD1
v_gene: TRBV19
CDR3aa: CASSRQGKAPLHF
CDR3nt: TGTGCCAGTAGTAGACAGGGCAAGGCACCCCTCCACTTT

abundance: -
j_gene: TRBJ1-5
d_gene: TRBD1
v_gene: TRBV11-2
CDR3aa: CASSIGQGRGQPQHF
CDR3nt: TGTGCCAGCAGCATAGGACAGGGAAGGGGTCAGCCCCAGCATTTT

abundance: once
j_gene: TRBJ2-2
d_gene: -
v_gene: TRBV10-3
CDR3aa: CAISESATGELFF
CDR3nt: TGTGCCATCAGTGAGTCGGCCACCGGGGAGCTGTTTTTT

abundance: few
j_gene: TRBJ2-3
d_gene: -
v_gene: TRBV30
CDR3aa: CAWTALSTDTQYF
CDR3nt: TGTGCCTGGACGGCACTAAGCACAGATACGCAGTATTTT

abundance: once
j_gene: TRBJ1-2
d_gene: -
v_gene: TRBV29-1
CDR3aa: CSAPRGIGGYTF
CDR3nt: TGCAGCGCCCCTCGGGGGATCGGTGGCTACACCTTC

abundance: -
j_gene: TRBJ1-5
d_gene: TRBD1
v_gene: TRBV15
CDR3aa: CATRAGQGTGQPQHF
CDR3nt: TGTGCCACCAGGGCGGGACAGGGAACGGGTCAGCCCCAGCATTTT

abundance: -
j_gene: TRBJ1-6
d_gene: TRBD1
v_gene: TRBV13
CDR3aa: CASSLGTGTSPLHF
CDR3nt: TGTGCCAGCAGCTTAGGGACAGGGACTTCACCCCTCCACTTT

abundance: -
j_gene: TRBJ2-7
d_gene: -
v_gene: TRBV10-1
CDR3aa: CASSESGQGFYEQYF
CDR3nt: TGCGCCAGCAGTGAGTCGGGGCAGGGTTTTTACGAGCAGTACTTC

abundance: -
j_gene: TRBJ2-1
d_gene: TRBD1
v_gene: TRBV11-2
CDR3aa: CASSFDRGDEQFF
CDR3nt: TGTGCCAGCAGCTTCGACAGGGGCGATGAGCAGTTCTTC

abundance: -
j_gene: TRBJ1-2
d_gene: -
v_gene: TRBV21-1
CDR3aa: CASSPRGALDGYTF
CDR3nt: TGTGCCAGCAGTCCCAGGGGAGCCCTCGATGGCTACACCTTC

abundance: -
j_gene: TRBJ1-5
d_gene: TRBD1
v_gene: TRBV15
CDR3aa: CATSKQGAEQPQHF
CDR3nt: TGTGCCACCAGCAAACAGGGGGCGGAACAGCCCCAGCATTTT

abundance: -
j_gene: TRBJ1-2
d_gene: -
v_gene: TRBV18
CDR3aa: CASSPVTAGVGYTF
CDR3nt: TGTGCCAGCTCACCAGTGACAGCCGGTGTTGGCTACACCTTC

abundance: -
j_gene: TRBJ2-5
d_gene: -
v_gene: TRBV19
CDR3aa: CASSHSSEGPRTETQYF
CDR3nt: TGTGCCAGTAGCCACTCTTCGGAGGGTCCTCGGACAGAGACCCAGTACTTC

abundance: few
j_gene: TRBJ1-4
d_gene: -
v_gene: TRBV29-1
CDR3aa: CSVNGGIGEKLFF
CDR3nt: TGCAGCGTAAACGGGGGGATTGGGGAAAAACTGTTTTTT

abundance: -
j_gene: TRBJ2-7
d_gene: -
v_gene: TRBV7-2
CDR3aa: CASSSRNRVEQYF
CDR3nt: TGTGCCAGCAGCTCAAGAAACAGGGTCGAGCAGTACTTC

abundance: -
j_gene: TRBJ2-1
d_gene: -
v_gene: TRBV3-1/TRBV3-2
CDR3aa: CASSQDVVGRQGLIF
CDR3nt: TGTGCCAGCAGCCAAGACGTGGTAGGTCGGCAGGGGCTCATCTTC

abundance: -
j_gene: TRBJ2-5
d_gene: -
v_gene: TRBV30
CDR3aa: CAWATGAEETQYF
CDR3nt: TGTGCCTGGGCAACAGGCGCTGAAGAGACCCAGTACTTC

abundance: -
j_gene: TRBJ1-5
d_gene: TRBD1
v_gene: TRBV5-4
CDR3aa: CASSTGTGENQPQHF
CDR3nt: TGTGCCAGCAGCACCGGGACAGGGGAAAATCAGCCCCAGCATTTT

abundance: once
j_gene: TRBJ2-3
d_gene: -
v_gene: TRBV29-1
CDR3aa: CSVSAGDTQYF
CDR3nt: TGCAGCGTTAGTGCGGGAGATACGCAGTATTTT

abundance: -
j_gene: TRBJ1-5
d_gene: TRBD1
v_gene: TRBV30
CDR3aa: CAWGGQGAELGQPQHF
CDR3nt: TGTGCCTGGGGTGGACAGGGGGCTGAATTAGGTCAGCCCCAGCATTTT

abundance: -
j_gene: TRBJ2-7
d_gene: TRBD1
v_gene: TRBV30
CDR3aa: CAWSLGTGKYEQYF
CDR3nt: TGTGCCTGGAGTTTAGGGACAGGGAAGTACGAGCAGTACTTC

abundance: -
j_gene: TRBJ1-5
d_gene: -
v_gene: TRBV6-6
CDR3aa: CASSYGPLPNQPQHF
CDR3nt: TGTGCCAGCAGTTATGGGCCCCTGCCGAATCAGCCCCAGCATTTT

abundance: -
j_gene: TRBJ1-1
d_gene: TRBD1
v_gene: TRBV6-5
CDR3aa: CASRDRERTEAFF
CDR3nt: TGTGCCAGCAGGGACAGGGAGAGAACTGAAGCTTTCTTT

abundance: -
j_gene: TRBJ2-7
d_gene: -
v_gene: TRBV27
CDR3aa: CASSRRLGDTYEQYF
CDR3nt: TGTGCCAGCAGTCGGCGACTGGGAGATACCTACGAGCAGTACTTC

abundance: -
j_gene: TRBJ2-7
d_gene: -
v_gene: TRBV7-9
CDR3aa: CASSSTGSYEQYF
CDR3nt: TGTGCCAGCAGCTCGACTGGAAGCTACGAGCAGTACTTC

abundance: -
j_gene: TRBJ2-3
d_gene: TRBD2
v_gene: TRBV3-1/TRBV3-2
CDR3aa: CASSPTSGSTDTQYF
CDR3nt: TGTGCCAGCAGCCCTACTAGCGGGAGCACAGATACGCAGTATTTT

abundance: -
j_gene: TRBJ1-5
d_gene: -
v_gene: TRBV24-1
CDR3aa: CATSGRGWGPSQPQHF
CDR3nt: TGTGCCACCAGTGGCCGAGGGTGGGGTCCCTCACAGCCCCAGCATTTT

abundance: few
j_gene: TRBJ1-1
d_gene: -
v_gene: TRBV12-3/TRBV12-4
CDR3aa: CASSLLRDTEAFF
CDR3nt: TGTGCCAGCAGTTTACTCAGGGACACTGAAGCTTTCTTT

abundance: once
j_gene: TRBJ1-1
d_gene: -
v_gene: TRBV4-3
CDR3aa: CASSLGTSNTEAFF
CDR3nt: TGCGCCAGCAGCCTTGGGACTTCCAACACTGAAGCTTTCTTT

abundance: -
j_gene: TRBJ2-5
d_gene: -
v_gene: TRBV27
CDR3aa: CASSLAGRETQYF
CDR3nt: TGTGCCAGCAGTTTGGCGGGTCGAGAGACCCAGTACTTC

abundance: -
j_gene: TRBJ2-3
d_gene: TRBD2
v_gene: TRBV19
CDR3aa: CASSNQGLAGGNTDTQYF
CDR3nt: TGTGCCAGTAGTAATCAAGGACTAGCGGGAGGGAACACAGATACGCAGTATTTT

abundance: -
j_gene: TRBJ1-6
d_gene: -
v_gene: TRBV20-1
CDR3aa: CSARIGGSLHF
CDR3nt: TGCAGTGCTAGAATAGGGGGATCCCTCCACTTT

abundance: -
j_gene: TRBJ1-2
d_gene: TRBD1
v_gene: TRBV5-4
CDR3aa: CASSLAFGQGRGYTF
CDR3nt: TGTGCCAGCAGCTTGGCCTTCGGACAGGGCCGTGGCTACACCTTC

abundance: once
j_gene: TRBJ1-3
d_gene: -
v_gene: TRBV7-6
CDR3aa: CASSLGRSSGNTIYF
CDR3nt: TGTGCCAGCAGCTTAGGACGGAGCTCTGGAAACACCATATATTTT

abundance: -
j_gene: TRBJ2-5
d_gene: TRBD1
v_gene: TRBV29-1
CDR3aa: CSVVTGTGGVETQYF
CDR3nt: TGCAGCGTAGTTACCGGGACAGGGGGCGTAGAGACCCAGTACTTC

abundance: -
j_gene: TRBJ2-2
d_gene: TRBD1
v_gene: TRBV19
CDR3aa: CASSIEAGGGELFF
CDR3nt: TGTGCCAGTAGTATAGAGGCAGGGGGCGGGGAGCTGTTTTTT

abundance: -
j_gene: TRBJ2-7
d_gene: -
v_gene: TRBV18
CDR3aa: CASSPPRQESYEQYF
CDR3nt: TGTGCCAGCTCACCACCTAGGCAGGAAAGTTACGAGCAGTACTTC

abundance: -
j_gene: TRBJ2-3
d_gene: TRBD2
v_gene: TRBV28
CDR3aa: CASQTSGASSFAQYF
CDR3nt: TGTGCCAGCCAGACTAGCGGGGCCTCATCCTTCGCGCAGTATTTT

abundance: -
j_gene: TRBJ2-1
d_gene: TRBD2
v_gene: TRBV5-1
CDR3aa: CASSEGLAGGEQFF
CDR3nt: TGCGCCAGCAGCGAGGGACTAGCGGGAGGCGAGCAGTTCTTC

abundance: -
j_gene: TRBJ2-1
d_gene: -
v_gene: TRBV24-1
CDR3aa: CATSDSRARGGDEQFF
CDR3nt: TGTGCCACCAGTGATTCCCGGGCCCGAGGAGGGGATGAGCAGTTCTTC

abundance: -
j_gene: TRBJ2-2
d_gene: -
v_gene: TRBV4-2
CDR3aa: CASSQNRNTGELFF
CDR3nt: TGTGCCAGCAGCCAAAACAGGAACACCGGGGAGCTGTTTTTT

abundance: -
j_gene: TRBJ1-2
d_gene: -
v_gene: TRBV11-2
CDR3aa: CASSKQGGYGYTF
CDR3nt: TGTGCCAGCAGCAAACAAGGGGGCTATGGCTACACCTTC